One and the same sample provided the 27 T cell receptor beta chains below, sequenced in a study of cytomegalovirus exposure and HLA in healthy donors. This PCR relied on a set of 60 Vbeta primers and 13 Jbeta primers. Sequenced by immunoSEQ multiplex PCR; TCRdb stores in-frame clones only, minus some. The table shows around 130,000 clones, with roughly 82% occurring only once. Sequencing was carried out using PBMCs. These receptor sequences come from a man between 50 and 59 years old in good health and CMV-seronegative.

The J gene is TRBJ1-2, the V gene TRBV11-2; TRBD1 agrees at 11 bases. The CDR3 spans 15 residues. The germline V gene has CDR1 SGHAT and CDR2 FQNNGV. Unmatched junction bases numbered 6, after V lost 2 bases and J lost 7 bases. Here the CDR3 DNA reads TGTGCCAGCAGCTTATGGGGACAGGGGGTAATTGGCTACACCTTC. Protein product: CASSLWGQGVIGYTF.

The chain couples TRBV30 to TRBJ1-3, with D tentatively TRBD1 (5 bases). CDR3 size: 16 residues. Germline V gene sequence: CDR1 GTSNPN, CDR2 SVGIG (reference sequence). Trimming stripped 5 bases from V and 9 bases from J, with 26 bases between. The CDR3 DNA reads TGTGCCTGGGATTTGGGGCAATTGACACCCGGGGGCACCATATATTTT. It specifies CAWDLGQLTPGGTIYF.

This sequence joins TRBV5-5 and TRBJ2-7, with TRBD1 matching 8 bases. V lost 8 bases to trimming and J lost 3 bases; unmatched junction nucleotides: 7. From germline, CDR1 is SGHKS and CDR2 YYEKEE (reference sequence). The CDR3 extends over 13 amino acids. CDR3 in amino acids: CARANRGNYEQYF. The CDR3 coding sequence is TGTGCCAGAGCAAACAGGGGGAACTACGAGCAGTACTTC.

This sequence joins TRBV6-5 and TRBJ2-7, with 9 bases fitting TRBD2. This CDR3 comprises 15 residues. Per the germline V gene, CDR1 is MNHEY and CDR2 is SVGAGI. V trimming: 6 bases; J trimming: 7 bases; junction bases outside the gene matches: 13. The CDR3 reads CASSPAERGAEEQYF. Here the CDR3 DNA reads TGTGCCAGCAGCCCTGCTGAGCGGGGGGCGGAAGAGCAGTACTTC.

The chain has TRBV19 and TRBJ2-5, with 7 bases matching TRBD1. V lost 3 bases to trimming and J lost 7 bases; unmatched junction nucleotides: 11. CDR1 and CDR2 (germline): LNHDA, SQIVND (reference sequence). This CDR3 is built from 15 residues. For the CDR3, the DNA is TGTGCCAGTAGTATGTTTCACAGGGGCGCAGGGACCCAGTACTTC. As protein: CASSMFHRGAGTQYF.

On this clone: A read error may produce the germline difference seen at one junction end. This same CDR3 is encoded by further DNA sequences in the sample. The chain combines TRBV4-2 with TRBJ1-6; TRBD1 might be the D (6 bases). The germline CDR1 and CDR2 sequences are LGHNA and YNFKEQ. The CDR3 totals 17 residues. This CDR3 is CASAANRAGSYNSPLHF. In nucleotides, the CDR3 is TGTGCCAGCGCGGCCAACAGGGCCGGCTCCTATAATTCCCCCCTCCACTTT.

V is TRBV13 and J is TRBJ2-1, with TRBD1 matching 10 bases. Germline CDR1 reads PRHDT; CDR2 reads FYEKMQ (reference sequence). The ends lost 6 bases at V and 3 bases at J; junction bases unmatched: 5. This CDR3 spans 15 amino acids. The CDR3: CASRSGQGNYNEQFF. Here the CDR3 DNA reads TGTGCCAGCAGATCGGGACAGGGGAACTACAATGAGCAGTTCTTC.

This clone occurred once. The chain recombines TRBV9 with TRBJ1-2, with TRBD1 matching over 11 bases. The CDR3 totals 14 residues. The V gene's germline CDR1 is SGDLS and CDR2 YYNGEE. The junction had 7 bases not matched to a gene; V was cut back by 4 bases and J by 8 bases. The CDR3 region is CASSFGQGAEGYTF. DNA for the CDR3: TGTGCCAGCAGCTTCGGACAGGGGGCTGAAGGCTACACCTTC. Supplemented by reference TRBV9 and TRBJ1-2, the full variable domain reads DSGVTQTPKHLITATGQRVTLRCSPRSGDLSVYWYQQSLDQGLQFLIQYYNGEERAKGNILERFSAQQFPDLHSELNLSSLELGDSALYFCASSFGQGAEGYTFGSGTRLTVV.

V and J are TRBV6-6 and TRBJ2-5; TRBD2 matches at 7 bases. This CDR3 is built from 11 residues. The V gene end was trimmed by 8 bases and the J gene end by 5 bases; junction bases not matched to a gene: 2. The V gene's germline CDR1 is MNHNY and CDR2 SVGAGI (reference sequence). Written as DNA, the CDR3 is TGTGCCAGCGGGAGGGCCGAGACCCAGTACTTC. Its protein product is CASGRAETQYF.

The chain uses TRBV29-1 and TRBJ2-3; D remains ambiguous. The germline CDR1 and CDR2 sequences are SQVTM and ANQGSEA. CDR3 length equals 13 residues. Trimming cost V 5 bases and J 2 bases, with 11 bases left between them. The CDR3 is CSVSGEPTDTQYF. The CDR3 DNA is TGCAGCGTTTCAGGCGAGCCCACAGATACGCAGTATTTT.

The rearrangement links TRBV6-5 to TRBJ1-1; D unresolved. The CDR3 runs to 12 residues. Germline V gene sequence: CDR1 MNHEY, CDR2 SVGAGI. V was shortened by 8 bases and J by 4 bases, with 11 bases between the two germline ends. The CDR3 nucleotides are TGTGCCAGCTCCACCCGGGGCACTGAAGCTTTCTTT. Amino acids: CASSTRGTEAFF.

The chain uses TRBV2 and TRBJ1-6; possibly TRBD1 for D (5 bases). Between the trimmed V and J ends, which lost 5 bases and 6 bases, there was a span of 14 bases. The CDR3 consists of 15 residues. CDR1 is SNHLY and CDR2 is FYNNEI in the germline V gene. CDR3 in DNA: TGTGCCAGCAGTCGTGACAGCTGGAGTAATTCACCCCTCCACTTT. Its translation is CASSRDSWSNSPLHF.

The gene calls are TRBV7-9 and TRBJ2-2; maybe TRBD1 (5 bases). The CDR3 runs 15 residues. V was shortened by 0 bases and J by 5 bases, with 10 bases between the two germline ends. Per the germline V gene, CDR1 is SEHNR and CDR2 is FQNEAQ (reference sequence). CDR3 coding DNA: TGTGCCAGCAGCTTAGCAAAGACAGTGACCGGGGAGCTGTTTTTT. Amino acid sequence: CASSLAKTVTGELFF.

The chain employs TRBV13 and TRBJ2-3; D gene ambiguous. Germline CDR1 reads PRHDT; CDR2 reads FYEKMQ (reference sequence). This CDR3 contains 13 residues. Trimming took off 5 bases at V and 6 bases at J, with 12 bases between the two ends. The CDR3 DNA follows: TGTGCCAGCAGCCCCTCCGGTGCGGATACGCAGTATTTT. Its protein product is CASSPSGADTQYF.

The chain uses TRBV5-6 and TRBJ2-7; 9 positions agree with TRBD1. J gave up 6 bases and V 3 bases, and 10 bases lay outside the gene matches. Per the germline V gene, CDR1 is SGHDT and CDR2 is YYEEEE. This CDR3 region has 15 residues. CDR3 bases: TGTGCCAGCAGCTGGGGCGGGACAGGGTCCCTCGAGCAGTACTTC. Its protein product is CASSWGGTGSLEQYF.

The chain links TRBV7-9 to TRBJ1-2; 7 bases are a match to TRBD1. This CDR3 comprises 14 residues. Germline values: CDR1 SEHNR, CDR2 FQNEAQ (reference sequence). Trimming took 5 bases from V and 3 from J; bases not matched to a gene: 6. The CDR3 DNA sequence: TGTGCCAGCAGCCGCTTCGACAGGGACTATGGCTACACCTTC. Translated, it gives CASSRFDRDYGYTF.

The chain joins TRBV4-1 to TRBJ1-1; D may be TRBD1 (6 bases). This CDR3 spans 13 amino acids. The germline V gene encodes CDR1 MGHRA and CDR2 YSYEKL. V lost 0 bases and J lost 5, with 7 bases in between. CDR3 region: CASSQERGTEAFF. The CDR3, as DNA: TGCGCCAGCAGCCAAGAAAGGGGGACTGAAGCTTTCTTT.

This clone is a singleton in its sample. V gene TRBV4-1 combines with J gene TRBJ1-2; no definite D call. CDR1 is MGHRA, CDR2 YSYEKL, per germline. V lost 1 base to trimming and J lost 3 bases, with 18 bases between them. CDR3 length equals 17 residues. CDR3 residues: CASSQVATKDRYYGYTF. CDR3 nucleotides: TGCGCCAGCAGCCAAGTAGCGACCAAGGACCGATACTATGGCTACACCTTC.

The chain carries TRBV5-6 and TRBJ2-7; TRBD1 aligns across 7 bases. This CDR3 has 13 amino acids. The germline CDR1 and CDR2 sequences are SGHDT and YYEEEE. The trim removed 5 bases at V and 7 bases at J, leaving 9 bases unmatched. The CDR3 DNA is TGTGCCAGCAGACGGAACAGGGGCGGGGAGCAGTACTTC. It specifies CASRRNRGGEQYF.

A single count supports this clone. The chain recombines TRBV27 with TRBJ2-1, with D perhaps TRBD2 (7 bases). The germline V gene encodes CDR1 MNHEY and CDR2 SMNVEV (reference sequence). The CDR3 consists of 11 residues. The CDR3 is CPGGQKNEQFF. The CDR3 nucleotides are TGTCCCGGGGGGCAGAAGAATGAGCAGTTCTTC.

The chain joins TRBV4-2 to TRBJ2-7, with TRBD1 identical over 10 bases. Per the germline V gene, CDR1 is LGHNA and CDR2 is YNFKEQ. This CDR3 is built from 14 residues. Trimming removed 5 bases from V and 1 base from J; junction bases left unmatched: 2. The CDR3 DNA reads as TGTGCCAGCAGCTCGGGACAGGGGTCCTACGAGCAGTACTTC. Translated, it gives CASSSGQGSYEQYF.

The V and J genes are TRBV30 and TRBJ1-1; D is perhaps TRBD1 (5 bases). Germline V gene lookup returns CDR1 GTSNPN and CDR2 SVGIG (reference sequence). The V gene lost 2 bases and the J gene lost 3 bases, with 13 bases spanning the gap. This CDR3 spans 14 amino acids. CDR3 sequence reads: CAWSSGGVDTEAFF. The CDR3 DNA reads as TGTGCCTGGAGTTCGGGGGGGGTAGACACTGAAGCTTTCTTT.

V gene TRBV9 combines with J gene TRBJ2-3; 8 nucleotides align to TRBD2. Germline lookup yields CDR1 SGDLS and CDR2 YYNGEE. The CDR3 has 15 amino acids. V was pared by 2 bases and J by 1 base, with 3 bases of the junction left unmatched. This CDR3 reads CASSVGGVGTDTQYF. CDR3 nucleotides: TGTGCCAGCAGCGTCGGGGGGGTAGGCACAGATACGCAGTATTTT.

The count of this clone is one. DNA for the CDR3: TGTGCCAGCAGTGAAGGTGGGCTAGCCCCCTACGAGCAGTACTTC. It codes for CASSEGGLAPYEQYF. The J gene is TRBJ2-5, the V gene TRBV6-1, with a weak D call TRBD2 (5 bases). The J call may be faulty, since TRBJ2-7 better matches the DNA end. Germline assignment: CDR1 MNHNS and CDR2 SASEGT. The CDR3 length is 15 residues.

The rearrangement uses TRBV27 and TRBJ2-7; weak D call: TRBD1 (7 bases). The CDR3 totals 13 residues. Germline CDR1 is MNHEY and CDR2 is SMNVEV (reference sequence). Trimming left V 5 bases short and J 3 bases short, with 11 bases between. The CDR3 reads CASSQGGGYEQYF. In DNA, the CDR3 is TGTGCCAGCAGTCAGGGGGGTGGCTACGAGCAGTACTTC.

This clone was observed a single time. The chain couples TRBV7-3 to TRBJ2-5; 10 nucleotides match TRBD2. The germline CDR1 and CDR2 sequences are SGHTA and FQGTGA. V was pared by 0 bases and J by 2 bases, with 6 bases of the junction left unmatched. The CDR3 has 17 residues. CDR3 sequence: CASSLTPSGGFQETQYF. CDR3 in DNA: TGTGCCAGCAGCTTAACCCCTAGCGGGGGCTTTCAAGAGACCCAGTACTTC. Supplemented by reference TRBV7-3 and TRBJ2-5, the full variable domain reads GAGVSQTPSNKVTEKGKYVELRCDPISGHTALYWYRQSLGQGPEFLIYFQGTGAADDSGLPNDRFFAVRPEGSVSTLKIQRTERGDSAVYLCASSLTPSGGFQETQYFGPGTRLLVL.

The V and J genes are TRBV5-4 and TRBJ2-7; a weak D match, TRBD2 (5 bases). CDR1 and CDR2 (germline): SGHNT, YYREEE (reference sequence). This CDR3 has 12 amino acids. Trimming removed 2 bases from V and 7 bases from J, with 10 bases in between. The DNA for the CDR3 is TGTGCCAGCAGCTTTTACCCGGGGGAGCAGTACTTC. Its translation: CASSFYPGEQYF.